Given below is one T cell receptor (beta chain) in context. The antigen is not known. The repertoire was sequenced with immunoSEQ multiplex PCR; TCRdb's copy has only in-frame clones and lacks some. The sample shows hundreds of thousands of clones, more than 70% of them seen only once. This entry belongs to a study of Ad26.COV2.S vaccination and SARS-CoV-2 variants. For the study at large: In the study, Ad26.COV2.S was injected intramuscularly once, or twice 56 days apart. Notes on the study in general: Vaccine recipients showed a spike-specific TCR breadth that was higher than in placebo recipients.

Regarding treatment: about 20 received Ad26.COV2.S at low or high dose, single or two shots; several received placebo; per-sample allocation not given. Sampling was done on day 63 after the first vaccine or placebo injection. The CDR3 consists of 15 residues. Germline V gene sequence: CDR1 PRHDT, CDR2 FYEKMQ (reference sequence). Between the trimmed V and J ends, which lost 0 bases and 0 bases, there was a span of 7 bases. The chain links TRBV13 to TRBJ2-3; maybe TRBD2 (6 bases). The starting material was peripheral blood, obtained in a trial of Ad26.COV2.S vaccine versus placebo. This TCR was sampled from a person aged 18-65 years who received the Ad26.COV2.S COVID-19 vaccine or a placebo. CDR3 in amino acids: CASSLGTRSTDTQYF. Here the CDR3 DNA reads TGTGCCAGCAGCTTAGGGACTAGGAGCACAGATACGCAGTATTTT.